The 9 T cell receptor beta chains below were found in one sample sequenced in a study of Ad26.COV2.S vaccination and SARS-CoV-2 variants (dated by TCRdb to about 2021). The library was built by means of the immunoSEQ multiplex PCR assay. TCRdb's version of the immuneACCESS table is confined to in-frame rearrangements and falls short of the full clone set. An unresolved V gene accounts for under half of the shortfall where checked; the remainder is of unknown origin. This sample gives roughly 350,000 clones in total; around 89% of them show up just once. The ten largest make up around 5.8% of the sample. In light of the paper, this sample's treatment or condition label describes: roughly 20 received Ad26.COV2.S at low or high dose, single or two shots; 5 received placebo; per-sample allocation not given. Repertoires of vaccine and placebo recipients were sequenced from samples collected on day 63 after the first injection.

Source: peripheral blood, taken in a trial of Ad26.COV2.S vaccine versus placebo. The receptors derive from a person between 18 and 60 years old who received the Ad26.COV2.S COVID-19 vaccine or a placebo.

The genes are TRBV6-5 and TRBJ2-7; 12 bases match TRBD2. CDR1 and CDR2 (germline): MNHEY, SVGAGI. The junction had 6 bases not matched to a gene; V was cut back by 6 bases and J by 3 bases. The CDR3 runs 15 residues. For the CDR3, the DNA is TGTGCCAGCAGAGCCGGGACTAGCGGGTACTACGAGCAGTACTTC. Protein: CASRAGTSGYYEQYF.

J is TRBJ1-5 and V is TRBV12-3 or TRBV12-4; no clear D. V was pared by 7 bases and J by 7 bases, with 11 bases between. The CDR3 is 12 residues long. The CDR3 nucleotides are TGTGCCAGCAAATTCTCAAGACAGCCCCAGCATTTT. It specifies CASKFSRQPQHF.

The V call is TRBV6-1, the J call TRBJ1-1, with D tentatively TRBD1 (6 bases). In germline, CDR1 is MNHNS, CDR2 SASEGT. The CDR3 totals 15 residues. V was shortened by 2 bases and J by 1 base, with 11 bases between the two germline ends. The CDR3 DNA follows: TGTGCCAGCAGTGAACCCCAGGGGTGGAACACTGAAGCTTTCTTT. Its translation is CASSEPQGWNTEAFF.

The chain is built from TRBV7-2 and TRBJ1-1; D not resolved. Deletions cut 3 bases from V and 2 bases from J, with 10 bases between. There are 14 residues in the CDR3. The germline CDR1 and CDR2 sequences are SGHTA and FQGNSA. The CDR3 is CASSFLTYNTEAFF. The CDR3, as DNA: TGTGCCAGCAGCTTCCTGACGTATAACACTGAAGCTTTCTTT.

The chain joins TRBV30 to TRBJ1-5, with D tentatively TRBD1 (5 bases). Germline-derived CDR1 and CDR2 are GTSNPN and SVGIG (reference sequence). The CDR3 has 11 residues. V was pared by 3 bases and J by 13 bases, with 13 bases between. For the CDR3, the DNA is TGTGCCTGGAGGGGTGAGGGGAATCAGCATTTT. Its translation: CAWRGEGNQHF.

The rearrangement joins TRBV7-3 to TRBJ2-3, with TRBD2 matching 8 bases. The V gene's germline CDR1 is SGHTA and CDR2 FQGTGA. CDR3 length: 15 residues. Trimming took 2 bases from V and 5 from J; bases not matched to a gene: 6. The CDR3 here is CASSLSGGRIDTQYF. The CDR3 coding sequence is TGTGCCAGCAGCTTATCTGGCGGGAGGATAGATACGCAGTATTTT.

Here the CDR3 reads CASSYDRVDHEQYF. The CDR3 coding sequence is TGTGCCAGCAGTTACGACAGGGTGGACCACGAGCAGTACTTC. V and J are TRBV6-2 or TRBV6-3 and TRBJ2-7, with 7 bases identical to TRBD1. Per the germline V gene, CDR1 is MNHEY and CDR2 is SVGEGT. With 2 bases clipped from V and 5 bases from J, the junction kept 6 bases outside the gene matches. CDR3 length equals 14 residues.

This chain joins TRBV21-1 and TRBJ1-5. TRBV21-1 is a documented pseudogene. The CDR3 extends over 15 amino acids. The CDR3 spells CASSPQLYSNQPQHF. For the CDR3, the DNA is TGTGCCAGCAGCCCACAACTGTATAGCAATCAGCCCCAGCATTTT.

The V gene is TRBV6-2 or TRBV6-3, the J gene TRBJ2-1; D may be TRBD1 (6 bases). The CDR3 is 13 amino acids. Germline CDR1 reads MNHEY; CDR2 reads SVGEGT. Trimming pared 2 bases from V and 8 bases from J, leaving 10 bases between. CDR3 amino acids: CASSYNDRHEQFF. The CDR3 DNA reads as TGTGCCAGCAGTTACAACGACAGGCATGAGCAGTTCTTC.